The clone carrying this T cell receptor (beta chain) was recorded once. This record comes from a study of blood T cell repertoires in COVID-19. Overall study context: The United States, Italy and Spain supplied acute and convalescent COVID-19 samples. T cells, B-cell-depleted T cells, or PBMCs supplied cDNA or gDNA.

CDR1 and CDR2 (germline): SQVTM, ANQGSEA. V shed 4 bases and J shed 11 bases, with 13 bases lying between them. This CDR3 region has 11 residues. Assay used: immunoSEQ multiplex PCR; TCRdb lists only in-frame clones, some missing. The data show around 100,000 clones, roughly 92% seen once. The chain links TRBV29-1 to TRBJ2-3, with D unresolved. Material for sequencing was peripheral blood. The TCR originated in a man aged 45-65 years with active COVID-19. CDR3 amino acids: CSVALQLLQYF. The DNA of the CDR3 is TGCAGCGTTGCGTTACAGCTACTGCAGTATTTT.